This T cell receptor beta chain was profiled in a study of neoadjuvant nivolumab and ipilimumab in lung cancer. V lost 1 base, J lost 7 bases, and 15 bases lay in between. CDR3 length: 14 amino acids. The germline V gene encodes CDR1 SGHRS and CDR2 YFSETQ. The table came from immunoSEQ multiplex PCR; TCRdb's copy has only in-frame clones and leaves some out. The table includes 20,000 to 25,000 clones, more than 70% detected once. The chain joins TRBV5-1 to TRBJ2-7, with a tentative D call TRBD2 (6 bases). The input for sequencing was peripheral blood, taken before neoadjuvant nivolumab, alone or with ipilimumab. The sequence derives from an adult with non-small cell lung cancer. Here the CDR3 reads CASSLPGLAAEQYF. For the CDR3, the DNA is TGCGCCAGCAGCTTGCCGGGACTCGCCGCGGAGCAGTACTTC.